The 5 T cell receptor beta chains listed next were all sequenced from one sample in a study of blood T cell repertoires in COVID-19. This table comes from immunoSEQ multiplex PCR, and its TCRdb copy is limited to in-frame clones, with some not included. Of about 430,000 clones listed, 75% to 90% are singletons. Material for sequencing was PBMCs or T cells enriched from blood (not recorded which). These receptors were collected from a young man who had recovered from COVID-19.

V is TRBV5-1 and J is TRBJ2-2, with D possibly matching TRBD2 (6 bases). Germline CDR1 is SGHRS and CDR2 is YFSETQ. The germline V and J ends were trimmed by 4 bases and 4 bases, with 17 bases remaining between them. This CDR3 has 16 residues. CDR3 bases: TGCGCCAGCAGCGCACTAGTCGGGGGTCCCACCGGGGAGCTGTTTTTT. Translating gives CASSALVGGPTGELFF. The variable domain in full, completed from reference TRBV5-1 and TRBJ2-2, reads KAGVTQTPRYLIKTRGQQVTLSCSPISGHRSVSWYQQTPGQGLQFLFEYFSETQRNKGNFPGRFSGRQFSNSRSEMNVSTLELGDSALYLCASSALVGGPTGELFFGEGSRLTVL.

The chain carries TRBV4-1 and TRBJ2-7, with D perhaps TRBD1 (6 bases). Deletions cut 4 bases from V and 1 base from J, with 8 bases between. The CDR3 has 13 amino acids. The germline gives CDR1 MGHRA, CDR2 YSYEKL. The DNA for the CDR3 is TGCGCCAGCAGCCGGACAGATTCCTACGAGCAGTACTTC. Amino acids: CASSRTDSYEQYF.

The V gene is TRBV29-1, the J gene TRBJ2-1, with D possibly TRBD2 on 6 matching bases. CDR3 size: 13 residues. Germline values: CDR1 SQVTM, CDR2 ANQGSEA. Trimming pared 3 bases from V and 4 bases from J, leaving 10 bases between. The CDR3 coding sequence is TGCAGCGTTGACATTAGCGGATACAATGAGCAGTTCTTC. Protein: CSVDISGYNEQFF.

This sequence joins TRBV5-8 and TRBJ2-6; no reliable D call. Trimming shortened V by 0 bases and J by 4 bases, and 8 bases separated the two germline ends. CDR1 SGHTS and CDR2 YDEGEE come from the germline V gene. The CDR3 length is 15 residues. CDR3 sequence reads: CASSLAGTGANVLTF. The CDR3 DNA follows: TGTGCCAGCAGCTTGGCCGGTACCGGGGCCAACGTCCTGACTTTC.

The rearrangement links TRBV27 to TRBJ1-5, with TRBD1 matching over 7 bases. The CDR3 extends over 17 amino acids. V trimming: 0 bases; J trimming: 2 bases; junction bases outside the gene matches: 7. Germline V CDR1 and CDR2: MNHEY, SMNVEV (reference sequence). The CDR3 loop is CASSLSEGGAGNQPQHF. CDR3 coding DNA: TGTGCCAGCAGTTTATCTGAAGGGGGCGCAGGCAATCAGCCCCAGCATTTT.